This T cell receptor (beta chain) is from a study of T cell repertoires in cytomegalovirus infection. MiXCR was run by TCRdb on the reads, yielding one entry per CDR3 protein. The table shows 600,000 to 700,000 distinct CDR3 sequences, with around 35% occurring only once. The germline V gene has CDR1 SGHVS and CDR2 FNYEAQ. The CDR3 loop spans 19 amino acids. The trim removed 5 bases at V and 2 bases at J, leaving 17 bases unmatched. This clonotype was found a few times. Its antigen is currently unknown. The TCR was taken from a human donor in good health (CMV status not recorded). Some clones in this sample may be carry-over from other donors' samples. The sample consisted of cultured PBMCs, taken from culture after CMV antigen stimulation. The chain couples TRBV7-6 to TRBJ2-2; 7 bases agree with TRBD1. CDR3 DNA: TGTGCCAGCAGCCTAAGGACAGGTTCTAAAGGGGGAAACACCGGGGAGCTGTTTTTT. It encodes CASSLRTGSKGGNTGELFF.